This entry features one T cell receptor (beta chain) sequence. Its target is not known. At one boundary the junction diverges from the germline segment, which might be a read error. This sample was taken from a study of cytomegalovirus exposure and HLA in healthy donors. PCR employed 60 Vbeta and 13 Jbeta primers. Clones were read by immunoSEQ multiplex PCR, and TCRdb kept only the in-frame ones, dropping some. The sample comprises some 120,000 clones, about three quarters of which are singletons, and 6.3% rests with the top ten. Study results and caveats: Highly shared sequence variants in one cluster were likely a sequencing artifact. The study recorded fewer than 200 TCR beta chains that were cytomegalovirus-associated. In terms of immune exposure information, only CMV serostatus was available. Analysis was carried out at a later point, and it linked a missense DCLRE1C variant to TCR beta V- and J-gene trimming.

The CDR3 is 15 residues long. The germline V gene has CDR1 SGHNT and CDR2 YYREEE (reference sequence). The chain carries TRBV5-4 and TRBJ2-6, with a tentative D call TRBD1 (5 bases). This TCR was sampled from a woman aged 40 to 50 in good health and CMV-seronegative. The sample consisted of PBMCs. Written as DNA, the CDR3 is TGTGCCAGCAGCTTGGACAGCTCTGGGGCCAACGGCCTGACTTTC. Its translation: CASSLDSSGANGLTF.